This T cell receptor (beta chain) was observed in a study of cytotoxic CD8 clonotypes in ibrutinib-treated CLL. Overall study: The patients, around 10 relapsed/refractory and around 15 treatment-naive, included around 17 who were IGHV unmutated.

This CDR3 contains 13 residues. Trimming removed 4 bases from V and 6 bases from J; junction bases left unmatched: 7. Germline V gene data show CDR1 as SGHNT and CDR2 as YYREEE (reference sequence). The study, taken as a whole, reports: The clonality went up when patients responded to ibrutinib and dropped back toward baseline at progression.

On this clone: Its antigen remains unidentified.

The assay was immunoSEQ multiplex PCR, and TCRdb's table has in-frame clones only and misses some. The sample records about 200,000 clones, roughly 79% being singletons. The material was PBMCs, obtained after 12 months of ibrutinib treatment. This chain uses TRBV5-4 with TRBJ2-7; TRBD2 aligns across 7 bases. The receptor's source is a human donor with chronic lymphocytic leukemia. CDR3 bases: TGTGCCAGCAGCGCCTGGACTAGATCCGAGCAGTACTTC. Translation: CASSAWTRSEQYF.